This T cell receptor beta chain comes out of a study of T cell responses to AZD1222 COVID-19 vaccine. Repertoires were generated with immunoSEQ multiplex PCR, while TCRdb's copy carries only in-frame clones and drops some. Of some 150,000 clones in the sample, approximately 92% were seen once. The CDR3 has 13 residues. CDR1 is KGHSH and CDR2 is LQKENI in the germline V gene. Trimming cost V 3 bases and J 2 bases, with 4 bases left between them. Note on this clone: The antigen remains undetermined.

Study-wide findings and caveats: Targeting of unmutated variant regions was reportedly seen in nearly half of spike-specific TCRs. Spike regions recognized by vaccine-associated CD4 TCRs spanned the protein, led by 160-218 and 743-854. Samples come after the peak T cell response, not at day 14. Only a handful of individuals given AZD1222 were seropositive at baseline.

The chain links TRBV18 to TRBJ2-2; D unresolved. The sequence was collected from an adult who received the AZD1222 COVID-19 vaccine. The sample in question was peripheral blood, obtained 28 days after the second AZD1222 dose. CDR3 bases: TGTGCCAGCTCACCGAGTAACACCGGGGAGCTGTTTTTT. Translating it yields CASSPSNTGELFF.